Listed below are T cell receptor beta chains from one sample, sequenced in a study of shared clonotypes between healthy human individuals. Only in-frame clones appear in the TCRdb table, and some are missing; sequencing was by immunoSEQ multiplex PCR. The table includes 110,000 or so clones, roughly two thirds detected once. Sequencing was done on a sample of memory CD8+ T cells sorted from blood. Source of these receptors: a woman aged 25 to 39 in good health. The CDR3 runs from the conserved cysteine through the conserved F or W. Each record gives: D gene, clone size, J gene, V gene, CDR3 DNA, CDR3 protein. A D gene is named only where the DNA matches it firmly. A clone size is listed for some rows: how often the clone was seen (once, few, many), or a class if it is expanded.

d_gene: .
abundance: .
j_gene: TRBJ1-3
v_gene: TRBV14
CDR3nt: TGTGCCACCAGGGACTTCTCTGGAAACACCATATATTTT
CDR3aa: CATRDFSGNTIYF

d_gene: .
abundance: .
j_gene: TRBJ2-7
v_gene: TRBV25-1
CDR3nt: TGTGCCAGCAGTGAATCACAGCAATCCCTTTACGAGCAGTACTTC
CDR3aa: CASSESQQSLYEQYF

d_gene: .
abundance: few
j_gene: TRBJ2-1
v_gene: TRBV25-1
CDR3nt: TGTGCCAGCAGTGGACACCACAATGAGCAGTTCTTC
CDR3aa: CASSGHHNEQFF

d_gene: .
abundance: .
j_gene: TRBJ2-3
v_gene: TRBV9
CDR3nt: TGTGCCAGCAGCGTCCAGGATTACACAGATACGCAGTATTTT
CDR3aa: CASSVQDYTDTQYF

d_gene: .
abundance: few
j_gene: TRBJ2-6
v_gene: TRBV6-1
CDR3nt: TGTGCCAGCAAGGCAGGGGACTCGGGGGCCAACGTCCTGACTTTC
CDR3aa: CASKAGDSGANVLTF

d_gene: TRBD1
abundance: .
j_gene: TRBJ1-4
v_gene: TRBV5-4
CDR3nt: TGTGCCAGCAGCAGTACAGGGGGCGGGGAAAAACTGTTTTTT
CDR3aa: CASSSTGGGEKLFF

d_gene: .
abundance: .
j_gene: TRBJ2-7
v_gene: TRBV5-5
CDR3nt: TGTGCCAGCAGCTTGTTTCCCTTGGAAGTTCTGGACGAGCAGTACTTC
CDR3aa: CASSLFPLEVLDEQYF

d_gene: .
abundance: .
j_gene: TRBJ2-7
v_gene: TRBV5-1
CDR3nt: TGCGCCAGCAGCTTCTACGGAGGATCGACCTACGAGCAGTACTTC
CDR3aa: CASSFYGGSTYEQYF

d_gene: .
abundance: many
j_gene: TRBJ1-1
v_gene: TRBV6-1
CDR3nt: TGTGCCAGCAGTGTGGACCCGGCTTACACTGAAGCTTTCTTT
CDR3aa: CASSVDPAYTEAFF

d_gene: .
abundance: once
j_gene: TRBJ1-1
v_gene: TRBV10-3
CDR3nt: TGTGCCATCAGTGAGTCGTTGGGCAACCTGATGAACACTGAAGCTTTCTTT
CDR3aa: CAISESLGNLMNTEAFF

d_gene: TRBD1
abundance: .
j_gene: TRBJ2-7
v_gene: TRBV19
CDR3nt: TGTGCCAGTAGTAATCCGGGACAGTACTACGAGCAGTACTTC
CDR3aa: CASSNPGQYYEQYF

d_gene: .
abundance: .
j_gene: TRBJ2-2
v_gene: TRBV12-2
CDR3nt: TGTGCCAGCAGGACTAGCGGGGACACCGGGGAGCTGTTTTTT
CDR3aa: CASRTSGDTGELFF

d_gene: .
abundance: .
j_gene: TRBJ2-4
v_gene: TRBV11-3
CDR3nt: TGTGCCAGCAGCTTAGGTAGCGACGCCTCATGGATTCAGTACTTC
CDR3aa: CASSLGSDASWIQYF

d_gene: .
abundance: .
j_gene: TRBJ1-5
v_gene: TRBV30
CDR3nt: TGTGCCTGGAGTATAGGCGTAAATCAGCCCCAGCATTTT
CDR3aa: CAWSIGVNQPQHF

d_gene: .
abundance: .
j_gene: TRBJ2-2
v_gene: TRBV7-2
CDR3nt: TGTGCCAGCAGCCCGATCCGGTCCGGGGAGCTGTTTTTT
CDR3aa: CASSPIRSGELFF

d_gene: .
abundance: .
j_gene: TRBJ2-1
v_gene: TRBV6-4
CDR3nt: TGTGCCAGCAGTCCCGGGGGTGCGGAATTCAATGAGCAGTTCTTC
CDR3aa: CASSPGGAEFNEQFF

d_gene: TRBD2
abundance: once
j_gene: TRBJ2-7
v_gene: TRBV4-2
CDR3nt: TGTGCCAGCAGCCAAGATCCTCTAGCGGGTGACTCCTACGAGCAGTACTTC
CDR3aa: CASSQDPLAGDSYEQYF

d_gene: .
abundance: many
j_gene: TRBJ1-1
v_gene: TRBV7-2
CDR3nt: TGTGCCAGCAGCCCTTATCAACACATTGAAGCTTTCTTT
CDR3aa: CASSPYQHIEAFF

d_gene: .
abundance: .
j_gene: TRBJ1-5
v_gene: TRBV11-2
CDR3nt: TGTGCCAGCAGCTTACGGTACAATCAGCCCCAGCATTTT
CDR3aa: CASSLRYNQPQHF

d_gene: TRBD1
abundance: .
j_gene: TRBJ2-7
v_gene: TRBV7-2
CDR3nt: TGTGCCAGCAGCTCTAGGGACAGGATCTCCTACGAGCAGTACTTC
CDR3aa: CASSSRDRISYEQYF

d_gene: TRBD2
abundance: once
j_gene: TRBJ2-5
v_gene: TRBV5-4
CDR3nt: TGTGCCAGCAGCTTGTGGGGGGGAACTGAGACCCAGTACTTC
CDR3aa: CASSLWGGTETQYF

d_gene: TRBD2
abundance: .
j_gene: TRBJ2-3
v_gene: TRBV5-1
CDR3nt: TGCGCCAGCAGCGCGGGACTAGCAGTTCTCAGCGATACGCAGTATTTT
CDR3aa: CASSAGLAVLSDTQYF

d_gene: .
abundance: .
j_gene: TRBJ1-1
v_gene: TRBV19
CDR3nt: TGTGCCAGTAGTACCCAACAGCTCCCGTACCAGAACACTGAAGCTTTCTTT
CDR3aa: CASSTQQLPYQNTEAFF